This T cell receptor (beta chain) came from a study of T cell repertoires in cytomegalovirus infection. Study-wide results and limits: It was HLA-C-restricted CMV-specific TCR beta clonotypes that dominated the response ex vivo. Based on cumulative public TCR beta family frequency, carriers of CMV plus the relevant HLA were identified.

This clonotype was counted only a few times. Its antigen is as yet unknown. V gave up 5 bases and J gave up 5 bases, with 6 bases separating them. Germline CDR1 SGHVS, CDR2 FNYEAQ. This CDR3 contains 12 residues. TCRdb re-called the reads through MiXCR, storing one row per CDR3 protein. The table records 230,000 or so distinct CDR3 sequences, about 18% of them present only once. Sequencing was carried out using CD8+ T cells from PBMCs. The source of this sequence is a human donor in good health (CMV status not recorded). Some clones in this sample may be carry-over from other donors' samples. The chain recombines TRBV7-6 with TRBJ1-4; D is uncertain. This CDR3 reads CASSRRNEKLFF. The DNA for the CDR3 is TGTGCCAGCAGCCGCAGGAATGAAAAACTGTTTTTT.